The clone carrying this T cell receptor (beta chain) was seen once. Its antigen is not known. MiXCR, run by TCRdb on the reads, gives a single entry per CDR3 protein. The sample comprises roughly 500,000 distinct CDR3 sequences, 11% of which are singletons, and around 9.6% rests with the top ten. This sample is drawn from a study of T cell repertoires in cytomegalovirus infection. Study-wide context: A matching HLA type, together with CMV infection, was signaled by public TCR beta signatures.

Study-level findings and limits: Dominating the ex vivo response were HLA-C-restricted CMV-specific TCR beta clonotypes. Cumulative public TCR beta family frequency identified CMV carriers with the relevant HLA.

In germline, CDR1 is DFQATT, CDR2 SNEGSKA (reference sequence). Trimming removed 7 bases at V and 7 bases at J, with 25 bases between. The CDR3 covers 15 residues. The receptor was derived from a human donor in good health (CMV status not recorded). Some clones in this sample may be carry-over from other donors' samples. The specimen was PBMCs. V is TRBV20-1 and J is TRBJ1-1, with D maybe TRBD1 (6 bases). CDR3 sequence: CSGLEWGQGSGEAFF. Written as DNA, the CDR3 is TGCAGTGGTTTAGAGTGGGGACAAGGGTCGGGTGAAGCTTTCTTT.